The 27 T cell receptor beta chains given below trace back to one sample, sequenced in a study of clonality assessment in lymphoblastic leukemia. Using its own MiXCR run on the PCR reads, TCRdb lists one record per CDR3 protein. The sample consists of some 270 distinct CDR3 sequences, around 31% of them appearing once. Every receptor here comes from a human donor with acute lymphoblastic leukemia.

Comments on this clonotype: The junction differs from germline at one of its ends, possibly a read error. This rearrangement joins TRBV7-9 to TRBJ1-1, with 7 bases lining up with TRBD1. Germline-derived CDR1 and CDR2 are SEHNR and FQNEAQ (reference sequence). The CDR3 loop spans 15 amino acids. CDR3: CASIDLTGTNAEAFF. The CDR3 region has the DNA TGTGCCAGCATCGATTTGACAGGGACGAACGCTGAAGCTTTCTTT.

The chain combines TRBV11-2 with TRBJ2-3; 11 bases line up with TRBD2. In germline, CDR1 is SGHAT, CDR2 FQNNGV. This CDR3 is 18 amino acids long. V was clipped by 5 bases and J by 4 bases; unmatched bases: 14. CDR3 nucleotides: TGTGCCAGCAGCCCCTGGGTAATAGCGGGAGGGCCATCAGATACGCAGTATTTT. Its translation is CASSPWVIAGGPSDTQYF.

This clonotype was seen a few times. The chain has TRBV7-9 and TRBJ2-1, with D unresolved. CDR1 is SEHNR and CDR2 is FQNEAQ in the germline V gene (reference sequence). V was pared by 2 bases and J by 10 bases, with 12 bases between. CDR3 length: 13 residues. For the CDR3, the DNA is TGTGCCAGCAGCTTAATCGGAGAAGGGGAGCAGTTCTTC. Translated: CASSLIGEGEQFF.

The V and J genes are TRBV5-6 and TRBJ2-7; D is uncertain. V was trimmed by 3 bases and J by 2 bases, leaving 15 bases between them. The CDR3 loop spans 15 amino acids. Germline CDR1 and CDR2: SGHDT and YYEEEE. The chain's CDR3 is CASSSYKTWAYEQYF. CDR3 nucleotides: TGTGCCAGCAGCTCCTACAAAACGTGGGCCTACGAGCAGTACTTC.

The chain has TRBV5-4 and TRBJ2-3, with 7 positions matching TRBD2. The CDR3 is 16 amino acids. The V segment lost 0 bases and the J segment 5 bases; nucleotides outside the gene matches: 9. The V gene's germline CDR1 is SGHNT and CDR2 YYREEE (reference sequence). This chain's CDR3 is CASSLVVGGPGDTQYF. The CDR3 bases are TGTGCCAGCAGCTTGGTGGTGGGAGGGCCAGGAGATACGCAGTATTTT.

This sequence joins TRBV11-2 and TRBJ1-4; 7 positions match TRBD1. This CDR3 has 16 residues. Germline assignment: CDR1 SGHAT and CDR2 FQNNGV. V gave up 2 bases and J gave up 5 bases; unmatched junction bases: 8. The CDR3 bases are TGTGCCAGCAGCTTATCTGATGGCAGGGGGAATGAAAAACTGTTTTTT. It specifies CASSLSDGRGNEKLFF. Supplemented by reference TRBV11-2 and TRBJ1-4, the full variable domain reads EAGVAQSPRYKIIEKRQSVAFWCNPISGHATLYWYQQILGQGPKLLIQFQNNGVVDDSQLPKDRFSAERLKGVDSTLKIQPAKLEDSAVYLCASSLSDGRGNEKLFFGSGTQLSVL.

This clonotype was counted a few times. V and J are TRBV4-1 and TRBJ1-1; TRBD1 matches 9 bases. In germline, CDR1 is MGHRA, CDR2 YSYEKL. With V trimmed by 0 bases and J by 5 bases, 13 bases remained unmatched. The CDR3 consists of 18 residues. The CDR3 DNA sequence: TGCGCCAGCAGCCAAGATGGGAGGCCGGGACAGGGAGGGACTGAAGCTTTCTTT. This codes for CASSQDGRPGQGGTEAFF.

The rearrangement uses TRBV3-1 and TRBJ2-4; 8 nucleotides align to TRBD2. Trimming cost V 0 bases and J 5 bases; bases outside gene matches: 6. Germline-derived CDR1 and CDR2 are LGHDT and YNNKEL (reference sequence). The CDR3 has 16 amino acids. As DNA, the CDR3 is TGTGCCAGCAGCCAAGAGCCGGGAGGGTGGCAAAACATTCAGTACTTC. It translates to CASSQEPGGWQNIQYF.

Sample share makes this clonotype large. The rearrangement joins TRBV5-6 to TRBJ2-1; 7 nucleotides match TRBD1. CDR3 size: 14 residues. The germline V gene has CDR1 SGHDT and CDR2 YYEEEE. V shed 2 bases and J 7 bases; nucleotides not matched to a gene: 6. The CDR3 DNA reads as TGTGCCAGCAGCTTCAGACAGGGTATGAATGAGCAGTTCTTC. This encodes CASSFRQGMNEQFF.

The chain joins TRBV4-1 to TRBJ2-7; TRBD2 agrees at 7 bases. Germline V gives CDR1 MGHRA, CDR2 YSYEKL. Germline trimming cut 1 base from V and 3 bases from J; bases unmatched to any gene: 9. The CDR3 has 16 amino acids. CDR3 amino acids: CASSQGWREPNYEQYF. The CDR3 DNA reads as TGCGCCAGCAGCCAAGGTTGGCGGGAGCCCAACTACGAGCAGTACTTC.

By share of the sample, this clonotype is large. The rearrangement links TRBV11-2 to TRBJ2-3, with D uncertain. The CDR3 totals 14 residues. V gave up 2 bases and J gave up 2 bases, with 8 bases separating them. CDR1 is SGHAT and CDR2 is FQNNGV in the germline V gene. CDR3 protein: CASSLQSYTDTQYF. In DNA form, the CDR3 reads TGTGCCAGCAGCTTACAGAGCTACACAGATACGCAGTATTTT.

With regard to this clonotype: This may stem from a read error, because a much larger clone lies one nucleotide away. The rearrangement links TRBV12-3 or TRBV12-4 to TRBJ2-2, with 9 bases that match TRBD2. The CDR3 is made up of 16 amino acids. V lost 3 bases, J lost 9 bases, and 11 bases stayed unmatched. The CDR3 bases are TGTGCCAGCAGTTTGGTAGCGGGAGATGGGACCCGGGAGCTGTTTTTT. Translation gives CASSLVAGDGTRELFF.

In its sample, this clonotype was seen a few times. This rearrangement joins TRBV4-1 to TRBJ2-7, with D unclear. The ends were cut back, 1 base at V and 3 bases at J, with 10 bases in the middle. This CDR3 comprises 14 residues. In germline, CDR1 is MGHRA, CDR2 YSYEKL. CDR3 sequence: CASSQGSGGYEQYF. CDR3 DNA: TGCGCCAGCAGCCAAGGATCGGGTGGCTACGAGCAGTACTTC.

The chain recombines TRBV3-1 with TRBJ2-7; 11 nucleotides line up with TRBD2. V shed 3 bases and J 3 bases; nucleotides not matched to a gene: 1. Germline V gene sequence: CDR1 LGHDT, CDR2 YNNKEL (reference sequence). The CDR3 totals 14 residues. The CDR3 nucleotides are TGTGCCAGCAGCCAGGGACTAGCGGACTACGAGCAGTACTTC. As protein: CASSQGLADYEQYF.

The chain uses TRBV5-1 and TRBJ2-7; D gene uncertain. The CDR3 consists of 13 residues. Germline CDR1 and CDR2: SGHRS and YFSETQ. With 6 bases removed from V and 3 bases from J, the gap between germline ends came to 13 bases. The CDR3 sequence is CASIFYPIYEQYF. As DNA, the CDR3 is TGCGCCAGCATTTTCTACCCGATCTACGAGCAGTACTTC.

This clonotype counts as large (0.1 to 1%). CDR3 in DNA: TGTGCCAGCAGCAAAGAGGACTATTCTAGCACAGATACGCAGTATTTT. Amino acid sequence: CASSKEDYSSTDTQYF. The rearrangement links TRBV5-4 to TRBJ2-3; TRBD2 is a possible D gene (6 bases). V was shortened by 4 bases and J by 0 bases, with 15 bases between the two germline ends. In germline, CDR1 is SGHNT, CDR2 YYREEE (reference sequence). The CDR3 is 16 residues long.

The gene calls are TRBV5-1 and TRBJ2-1, with D tentatively TRBD2 (6 bases). The germline gives CDR1 SGHRS, CDR2 YFSETQ. The CDR3 length is 17 residues. Trimming took 0 bases from V and 1 from J, leaving 14 bases between them. CDR3 sequence (DNA): TGCGCCAGCAGCTTGGCCCGCGAGACTAGATCCTACAATGAGCAGTTCTTC. Protein product: CASSLARETRSYNEQFF.

The gene calls are TRBV7-9 and TRBJ2-1; a weak D match, TRBD1 (6 bases). Germline-derived CDR1 and CDR2 are SEHNR and FQNEAQ (reference sequence). Trimming took off 2 bases at V and 12 bases at J, with 14 bases between the two ends. This CDR3 is 13 amino acids long. The CDR3 sequence: CASSLIGEGGQFF. The CDR3 DNA is TGTGCCAGCAGCTTAATCGGAGAAGGGGGGCAGTTCTTC.

The V and J genes are TRBV7-6 and TRBJ2-5, with TRBD1 matching 11 bases. The CDR3 has 17 residues. J was trimmed by 1 base and V by 1 base; bases with no gene match: 5. CDR1 SGHVS and CDR2 FNYEAQ come from the germline V gene. CDR3 sequence: CASSLVGDRGFQETQYF. The CDR3 bases are TGTGCCAGCAGCTTAGTGGGGGACAGGGGGTTCCAAGAGACCCAGTACTTC.

The sample holds a few counts of this clonotype. The chain has TRBV12-3 or TRBV12-4 and TRBJ1-1, with D tentatively TRBD1 (5 bases). The CDR3 has 13 residues. V gave up 3 bases and J gave up 2 bases, with 7 bases separating them. The CDR3 DNA sequence: TGTGCCAGCAGTTTGGGGGGAAACACTGAAGCTTTCTTT. Amino acid sequence: CASSLGGNTEAFF.

By sample fraction, this clonotype is large (0.1 to 1%). The chain couples TRBV5-6 to TRBJ2-3, with TRBD1 as a possible D gene (6 bases). The V gene's germline CDR1 is SGHDT and CDR2 YYEEEE. V lost 4 bases and J 2 bases, leaving 11 bases between the germline ends. The CDR3 is 14 residues long. The CDR3 sequence: CASSPDRITDTQYF. CDR3 DNA: TGTGCCAGCAGCCCCGACAGGATCACAGATACGCAGTATTTT. Complete variable domain (other parts from reference TRBV5-6 and TRBJ2-3): DAGVTQSPTHLIKTRGQQVTLRCSPKSGHDTVSWYQQALGQGPQFIFQYYEEEERQRGNFPDRFSGHQFPNYSSELNVNALLLGDSALYLCASSPDRITDTQYFGPGTRLTVL.

This chain joins TRBV6-2 or TRBV6-3 and TRBJ2-1; unclear D gene. The CDR3 is 12 amino acids. Germline V gene lookup returns CDR1 MNHEY and CDR2 SVGEGT. With 5 bases removed from V and 9 bases from J, the gap between germline ends came to 11 bases. The CDR3 region has the DNA TGTGCCAGCAGTAAAACCATATCTGAGCAGTTCTTC. It translates to CASSKTISEQFF.

This clonotype showed up just once. A read error may explain this, as a much larger clone is one base away. In this CDR3 the conserved last residue, phenylalanine or tryptophan, is missing, so a read error is likely. The rearrangement uses TRBV4-1 and TRBJ1-5; maybe TRBD1 (6 bases). The CDR3 runs to 18 residues. The germline V gene encodes CDR1 MGHRA and CDR2 YSYEKL. V was shortened by 0 bases and J by 0 bases, with 15 bases between the two germline ends. In DNA form, the CDR3 reads TGCGCCAGCAGCCAAGATTTACAGGGTCGATATAGCAATCAGCCCCAGCATCTT. Protein product: CASSQDLQGRYSNQPQHL.

This clonotype was counted once. The V call is TRBV5-4, the J call TRBJ2-7, with D possibly TRBD1 on 5 matching bases. Looked up from germline, CDR1 is SGHNT and CDR2 is YYREEE (reference sequence). This CDR3 is built from 14 residues. The V gene lost 4 bases and the J gene lost 6 bases, with 17 bases spanning the gap. The CDR3 DNA is TGTGCCAGCAGCCTGCCGTCCAGGGCATTCGAGCAGTACTTC. It is translated as CASSLPSRAFEQYF.

This clonotype is categorized as hyperexpanded (1% or more). V usage is TRBV11-2 and J usage is TRBJ2-1, with no clear D. CDR1 SGHAT and CDR2 FQNNGV come from the germline V gene. V was clipped by 3 bases and J by 5 bases, with 14 bases between them. This CDR3 is built from 15 residues. The DNA for the CDR3 is TGTGCCAGCAGCTTCTTCGACGCGAGCAACAATGAGCAGTTCTTC. Residues: CASSFFDASNNEQFF.

This chain links TRBV12-3 or TRBV12-4 with TRBJ2-2; TRBD1 matches at 8 bases. The CDR3 has 14 amino acids. Trimming at V came to 5 bases and at J to 8 bases, leaving 7 bases not matched to a gene. CDR3 amino acids: CASSLRQGRGELFF. The CDR3 nucleotides read TGTGCCAGCAGTCTCAGACAGGGGCGAGGGGAGCTGTTTTTT.

In this sample, this clonotype is large. The chain has TRBV5-6 and TRBJ1-1; D gene unclear. Germline V gives CDR1 SGHDT, CDR2 YYEEEE. The germline V and J ends were trimmed by 4 bases and 0 bases, with 22 bases remaining between them. The CDR3 covers 18 residues. The CDR3 loop is CASSPKPQLGPLNTEAFF. In DNA, the CDR3 is TGTGCCAGCAGCCCAAAGCCCCAGCTTGGGCCTTTGAACACTGAAGCTTTCTTT.